These 9 T cell receptor beta chains were all obtained from the same sample, sequenced in a study of T-cell memory formation after mild COVID-19. TCRdb reanalysed the 5' RACE reads using MiXCR and keeps one entry per CDR3 protein. In the table there are about 57,000 distinct CDR3 sequences, 10% to 15% of which are singletons. Sequenced: PBMCs or a T cell subset sorted from them (not recorded which). Receptors were obtained from a man aged 18 to 30 who had mild COVID-19 (a few samples of this study predate the infection). Cell type and time point are not known.

The V gene is TRBV27, the J gene TRBJ2-1; TRBD1 matches 7 bases. Germline CDR1 reads MNHEY; CDR2 reads SMNVEV (reference sequence). The CDR3 is 13 amino acids. Unmatched junction bases numbered 3, after V lost 6 bases and J lost 4 bases. The CDR3 spells CASSQTGYNEQFF. Here the CDR3 DNA reads TGTGCCAGCAGCCAGACAGGGTACAATGAGCAGTTCTTC.

This clonotype was seen more than once but under ten times. The gene calls are TRBV6-2 or TRBV6-3 and TRBJ2-7; tentatively, D is TRBD1 (6 bases). The germline gives CDR1 MNHEY, CDR2 SVGEGT. Trimming removed 2 bases from V and 2 bases from J, with 16 bases in between. The CDR3 contains 16 residues. For the CDR3, the DNA is TGTGCCAGCAGTTACCCCGGACAGTGGGGGACCTACGAGCAGTACTTC. It specifies CASSYPGQWGTYEQYF.

This chain uses TRBV20-1 with TRBJ2-2; possibly TRBD2 for D (6 bases). The CDR3 loop spans 15 amino acids. Germline CDR1 and CDR2: DFQATT and SNEGSKA (reference sequence). Trimming took 5 bases from V and 1 from J, leaving 14 bases between them. The CDR3 loop is CSAPTGTLNTGELFF. The CDR3 nucleotides read TGCAGTGCTCCCACCGGGACTTTGAACACCGGGGAGCTGTTTTTT.

Many counts were recorded for this clonotype. This chain uses TRBV5-1 with TRBJ2-3, with 7 bases matching TRBD1. Germline-derived CDR1 and CDR2 are SGHRS and YFSETQ. This CDR3 is built from 16 residues. V was clipped by 4 bases and J by 1 base; unmatched bases: 9. The CDR3: CASSLRQGRGTDTQYF. CDR3 DNA sequence: TGCGCCAGCAGCCTGCGACAGGGAAGGGGCACAGATACGCAGTATTTT.

This rearrangement joins TRBV5-6 to TRBJ1-1; the match to TRBD1 covers 9 bases. This CDR3 has 12 amino acids. In germline, CDR1 is SGHDT, CDR2 YYEEEE. V shed 4 bases, J shed 12 bases, and the junction held 7 bases outside the gene matches. CDR3 DNA sequence: TGTGCCAGCAGCCTATGGACAGGGGAGCCTTTCTTT. This encodes CASSLWTGEPFF.

This clonotype came up many times. The rearrangement links TRBV5-6 to TRBJ1-2; 7 positions match TRBD1. CDR3 length equals 11 residues. CDR1 and CDR2 (germline): SGHDT, YYEEEE. V shed 5 bases and J 8 bases; nucleotides not matched to a gene: 3. The CDR3 bases are TGTGCCAGCAGAGAGGGGGCAGGCTACACCTTC. Translating it yields CASREGAGYTF.

The table lists this clonotype with a few counts. The CDR3 nucleotides are TGTGCCAGCAATACGCCGAGCTCTGGGGCCAACGTCCTGACTTTC. This translates into CASNTPSSGANVLTF. The chain uses TRBV28 and TRBJ2-6; no definite D call. The length of the CDR3 is 15 residues. CDR1 and CDR2 from the germline V gene are MDHEN and SYDVKM. The V end was cut by 7 bases, the J end by 0 bases, with 10 bases between. The complete variable domain, with remaining parts taken from reference TRBV28 and TRBJ2-6, reads DVKVTQSSRYLVKRTGEKVFLECVQDMDHENMFWYRQDPGLGLRLIYFSYDVKMKEKGDIPEGYSVSREKKERFSLILESASTNQTSMYLCASNTPSSGANVLTFGAGSRLTVL.

This clonotype was observed at least ten times. The chain has TRBV10-3 and TRBJ2-3, with TRBD1 identical over 7 bases. V shed 11 bases and J 0 bases; nucleotides not matched to a gene: 17. CDR3 size: 17 residues. Germline V gene sequence: CDR1 ENHRY, CDR2 SYGVKD. Here the CDR3 reads CASRRGTAQTSTDTQYF. The CDR3 DNA follows: TGTGCCTCGAGACGAGGGACAGCACAGACTAGCACAGATACGCAGTATTTT.

The CDR3 loop is CASREGQRNTEAFF. The CDR3 DNA reads TGTGCCAGCAGGGAGGGACAGAGGAACACTGAAGCTTTCTTT. The V call is TRBV7-6, the J call TRBJ1-1; 7 nucleotides align to TRBD1. This CDR3 is 14 amino acids long. Looked up from germline, CDR1 is SGHVS and CDR2 is FNYEAQ. The trim removed 6 bases at V and 1 base at J, leaving 5 bases unmatched.